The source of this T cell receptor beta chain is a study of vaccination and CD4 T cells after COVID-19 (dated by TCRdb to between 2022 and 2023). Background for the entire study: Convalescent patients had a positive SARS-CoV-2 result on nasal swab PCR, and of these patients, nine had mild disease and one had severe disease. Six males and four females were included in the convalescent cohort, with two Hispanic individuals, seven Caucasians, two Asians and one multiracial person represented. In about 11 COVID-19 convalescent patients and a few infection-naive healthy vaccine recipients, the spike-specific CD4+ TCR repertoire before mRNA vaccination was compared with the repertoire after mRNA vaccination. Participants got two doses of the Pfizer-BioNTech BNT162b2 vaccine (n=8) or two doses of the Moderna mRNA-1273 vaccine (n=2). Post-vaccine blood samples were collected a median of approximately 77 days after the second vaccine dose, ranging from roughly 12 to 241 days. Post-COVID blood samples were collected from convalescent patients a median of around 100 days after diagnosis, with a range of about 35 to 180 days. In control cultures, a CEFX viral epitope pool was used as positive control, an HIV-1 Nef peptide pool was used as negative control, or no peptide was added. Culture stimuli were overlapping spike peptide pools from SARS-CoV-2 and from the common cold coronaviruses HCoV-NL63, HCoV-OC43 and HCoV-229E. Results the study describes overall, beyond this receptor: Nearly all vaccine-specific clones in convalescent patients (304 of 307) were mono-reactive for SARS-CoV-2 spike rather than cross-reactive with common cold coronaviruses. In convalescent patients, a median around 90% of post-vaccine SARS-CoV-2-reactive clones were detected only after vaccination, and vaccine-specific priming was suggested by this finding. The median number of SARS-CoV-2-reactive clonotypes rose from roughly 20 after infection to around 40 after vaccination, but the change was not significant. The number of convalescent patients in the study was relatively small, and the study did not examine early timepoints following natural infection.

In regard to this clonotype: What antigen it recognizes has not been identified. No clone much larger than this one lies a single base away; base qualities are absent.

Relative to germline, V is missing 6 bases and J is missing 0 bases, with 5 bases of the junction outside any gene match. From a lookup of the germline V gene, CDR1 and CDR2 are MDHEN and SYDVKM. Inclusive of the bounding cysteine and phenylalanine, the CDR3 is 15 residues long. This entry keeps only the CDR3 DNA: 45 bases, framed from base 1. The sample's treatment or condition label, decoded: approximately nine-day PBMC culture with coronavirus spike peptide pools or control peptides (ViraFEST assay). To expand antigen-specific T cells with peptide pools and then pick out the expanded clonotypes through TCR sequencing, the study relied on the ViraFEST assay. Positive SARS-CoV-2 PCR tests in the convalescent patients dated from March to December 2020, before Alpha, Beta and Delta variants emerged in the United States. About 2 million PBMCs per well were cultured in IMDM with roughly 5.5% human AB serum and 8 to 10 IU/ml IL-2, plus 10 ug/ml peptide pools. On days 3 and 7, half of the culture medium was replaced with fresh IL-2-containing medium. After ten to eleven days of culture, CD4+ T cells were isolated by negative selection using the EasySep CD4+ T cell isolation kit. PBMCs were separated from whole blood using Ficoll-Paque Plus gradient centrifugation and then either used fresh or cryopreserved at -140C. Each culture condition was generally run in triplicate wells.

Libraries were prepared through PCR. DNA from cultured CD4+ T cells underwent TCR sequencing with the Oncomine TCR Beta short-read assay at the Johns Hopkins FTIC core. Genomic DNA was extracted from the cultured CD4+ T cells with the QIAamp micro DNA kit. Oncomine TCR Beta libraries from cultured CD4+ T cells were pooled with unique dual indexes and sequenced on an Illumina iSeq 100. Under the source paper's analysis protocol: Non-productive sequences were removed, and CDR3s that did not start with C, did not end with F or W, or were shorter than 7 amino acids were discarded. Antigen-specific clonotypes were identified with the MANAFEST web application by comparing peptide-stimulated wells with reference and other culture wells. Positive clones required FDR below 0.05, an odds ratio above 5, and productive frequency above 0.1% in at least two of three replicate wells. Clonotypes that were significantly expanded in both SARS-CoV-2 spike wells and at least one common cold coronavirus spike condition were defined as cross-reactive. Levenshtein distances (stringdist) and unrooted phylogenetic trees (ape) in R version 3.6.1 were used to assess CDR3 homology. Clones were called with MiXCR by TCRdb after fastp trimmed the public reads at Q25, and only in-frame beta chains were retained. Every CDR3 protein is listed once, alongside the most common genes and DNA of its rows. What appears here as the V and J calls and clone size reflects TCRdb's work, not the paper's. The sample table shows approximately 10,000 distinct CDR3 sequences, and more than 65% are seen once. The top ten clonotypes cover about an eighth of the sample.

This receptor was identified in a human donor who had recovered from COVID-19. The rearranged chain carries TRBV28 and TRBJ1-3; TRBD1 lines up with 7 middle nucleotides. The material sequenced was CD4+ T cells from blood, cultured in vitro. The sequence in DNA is TGTGCCAGCAGGAGACAGGGCCACTCTGGAAACACCATATATTTT. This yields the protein CASRRQGHSGNTIYF.